This is a list of T cell receptor beta chains from one sample in a study of T-cell memory formation after mild COVID-19. TCRdb re-called the 5' RACE reads through MiXCR, storing one row per CDR3 protein. The table includes about 320,000 distinct CDR3 sequences, 13% to 15% detected once. Sequenced: PBMCs or a T cell subset sorted from them (not recorded which). Receptors were obtained from a man between 18 and 35 years old who had mild COVID-19 (a few samples of this study predate the infection). Cell type and time point are not known. CDR3s include the opening cysteine and the closing phenylalanine or tryptophan. The D gene is left open where the match is weak. Expanded clones are given a class, and other clones once, few, many or no size at all.

J gene | clone size | D gene | V gene | CDR3 DNA | CDR3 protein
TRBJ2-5 | few | TRBD2 | TRBV7-8 | TGTGCCAGCAGCGAGACTAGCGGGGGTGCCCAAGAGACCCAGTACTTC | CASSETSGGAQETQYF
TRBJ1-5 | NA | NA | TRBV7-9 | TGTGCCAGCAGCTTAGGGGGGATGGGGCAGCCCCAGCATTTT | CASSLGGMGQPQHF
TRBJ2-2 | many | NA | TRBV5-1 | TGCGCCAGCAGCTTGAGGGCAACAGAGAACACCGGGGAGCTGTTTTTT | CASSLRATENTGELFF
TRBJ2-1 | NA | TRBD2 | TRBV3-1 | TGTGCCAGCAGCCTACTAGCGGGGGTTGATGAGCAGTTCTTC | CASSLLAGVDEQFF
TRBJ2-5 | few | NA | TRBV6-5 | TGTGCCAGCAGTCGGACGTGGCTACAAGAGACCCAGTACTTC | CASSRTWLQETQYF
TRBJ2-5 | NA | NA | TRBV7-2 | TGTGCCAGCAGCCCCCGACAAAGAGAGACCCAGTACTTC | CASSPRQRETQYF
TRBJ2-4 | few | TRBD1 | TRBV29-1 | TGCAGCGTTGAAGATACGGGGACAGAGGAAAACATTCAGTACTTC | CSVEDTGTEENIQYF
TRBJ2-3 | many | NA | TRBV7-2 | TGTGCCAGCAGCACATACTTAAGCACAGATACGCAGTATTTT | CASSTYLSTDTQYF
TRBJ2-1 | NA | TRBD1 | TRBV4-1 | TGCGCCAGCAGCCAAGTTGAGGGACAGGCGTACAATGAGCAGTTCTTC | CASSQVEGQAYNEQFF
TRBJ1-1 | few | NA | TRBV6-1 | TGTGCCAGTACTCAGGGTTGGGCGGACACTGAAGCTTTCTTT | CASTQGWADTEAFF
TRBJ2-4 | few | TRBD1 | TRBV5-4 | TGTGCCAGCAGCCCTGGGACAGCCCTCTTCAAAAACATTCAGTACTTC | CASSPGTALFKNIQYF
TRBJ2-5 | NA | NA | TRBV28 | TGTGCCAGCAGTTTATCTGGGGGGAGCCAAGAGACCCAGTACTTC | CASSLSGGSQETQYF
TRBJ1-2 | few | NA | TRBV12-3/TRBV12-4 | TGTGCCAGCAGTTACGTGGCCTACTCACTTTATTATGGCTACACCTTC | CASSYVAYSLYYGYTF
TRBJ1-1 | NA | TRBD1 | TRBV10-1 | TGCGCCAGCAGTGAGTTTATTGACAGGGGGAACACTGAAGCTTTCTTT | CASSEFIDRGNTEAFF